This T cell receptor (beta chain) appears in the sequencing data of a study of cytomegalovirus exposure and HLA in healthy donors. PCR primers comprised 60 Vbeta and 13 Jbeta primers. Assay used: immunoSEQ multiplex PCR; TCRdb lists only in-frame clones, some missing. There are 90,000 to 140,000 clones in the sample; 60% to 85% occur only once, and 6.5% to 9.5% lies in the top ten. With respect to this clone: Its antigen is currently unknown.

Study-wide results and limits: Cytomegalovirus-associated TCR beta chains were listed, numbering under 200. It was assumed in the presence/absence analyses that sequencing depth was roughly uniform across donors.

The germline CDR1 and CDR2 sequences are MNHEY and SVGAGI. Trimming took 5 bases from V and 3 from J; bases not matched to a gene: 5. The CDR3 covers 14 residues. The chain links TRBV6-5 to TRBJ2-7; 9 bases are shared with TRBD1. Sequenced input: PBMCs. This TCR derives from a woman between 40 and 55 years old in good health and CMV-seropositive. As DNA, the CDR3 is TGTGCCAGCAGTGAGGGACAGGGACTCTACGAGCAGTACTTC. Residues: CASSEGQGLYEQYF.